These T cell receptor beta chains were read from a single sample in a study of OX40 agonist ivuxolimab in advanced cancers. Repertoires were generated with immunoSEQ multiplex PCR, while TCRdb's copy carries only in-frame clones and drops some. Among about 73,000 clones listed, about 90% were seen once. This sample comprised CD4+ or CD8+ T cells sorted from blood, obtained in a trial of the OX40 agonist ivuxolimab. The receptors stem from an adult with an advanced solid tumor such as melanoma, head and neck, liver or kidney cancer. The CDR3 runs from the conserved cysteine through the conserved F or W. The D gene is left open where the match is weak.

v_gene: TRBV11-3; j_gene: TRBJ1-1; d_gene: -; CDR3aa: CASSEGRITEAFF; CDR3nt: TGTGCCAGCAGCGAAGGTAGGATCACTGAAGCTTTCTTT
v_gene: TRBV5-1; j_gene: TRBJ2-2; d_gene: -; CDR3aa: CASSLYGAGELFF; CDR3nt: TGCGCCAGCAGCTTGTACGGGGCCGGGGAGCTGTTTTTT
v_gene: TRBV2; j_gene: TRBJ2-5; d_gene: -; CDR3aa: CASRDWTEETQYF; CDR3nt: TGTGCCAGCAGGGACTGGACCGAAGAGACCCAGTACTTC
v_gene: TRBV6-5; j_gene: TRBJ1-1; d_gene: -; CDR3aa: CASSYSISRSEAFF; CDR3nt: TGTGCCAGCAGTTACTCGATCTCCAGGAGTGAAGCTTTCTTT
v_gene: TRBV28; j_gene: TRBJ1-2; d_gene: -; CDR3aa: CASTKNRDGYTF; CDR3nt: TGTGCCAGCACCAAGAACAGAGATGGCTACACCTTC
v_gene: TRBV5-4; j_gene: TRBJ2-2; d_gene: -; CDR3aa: CASSKEGVPGELFF; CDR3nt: TGTGCCAGCAGCAAGGAGGGGGTACCCGGGGAGCTGTTTTTT
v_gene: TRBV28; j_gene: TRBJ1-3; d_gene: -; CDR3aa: CASRSGNPSGNTIYF; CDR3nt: TGTGCCAGCAGGTCGGGGAACCCCTCTGGAAACACCATATATTTT
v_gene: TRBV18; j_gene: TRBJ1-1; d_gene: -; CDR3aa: CASSPPGRNTEAFF; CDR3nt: TGTGCCAGCTCACCACCCGGGCGAAATACTGAAGCTTTCTTT
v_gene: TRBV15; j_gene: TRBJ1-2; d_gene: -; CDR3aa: CATSRERVGGYTF; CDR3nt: TGTGCCACCAGCAGAGAAAGGGTGGGTGGCTACACCTTC
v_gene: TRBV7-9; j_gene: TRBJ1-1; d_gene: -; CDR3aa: CASSLADLGGTEAFF; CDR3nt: TGTGCCAGCAGCTTAGCCGACTTGGGGGGCACTGAAGCTTTCTTT
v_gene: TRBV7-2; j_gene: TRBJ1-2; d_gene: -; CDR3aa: CASSLGGMNGYGYTF; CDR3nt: TGTGCCAGCAGCTTAGGGGGTATGAACGGCTATGGCTACACCTTC
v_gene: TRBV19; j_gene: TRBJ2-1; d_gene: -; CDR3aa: CASSEARGSYNEQFF; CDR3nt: TGTGCCAGTAGTGAGGCCCGGGGTTCCTACAATGAGCAGTTCTTC